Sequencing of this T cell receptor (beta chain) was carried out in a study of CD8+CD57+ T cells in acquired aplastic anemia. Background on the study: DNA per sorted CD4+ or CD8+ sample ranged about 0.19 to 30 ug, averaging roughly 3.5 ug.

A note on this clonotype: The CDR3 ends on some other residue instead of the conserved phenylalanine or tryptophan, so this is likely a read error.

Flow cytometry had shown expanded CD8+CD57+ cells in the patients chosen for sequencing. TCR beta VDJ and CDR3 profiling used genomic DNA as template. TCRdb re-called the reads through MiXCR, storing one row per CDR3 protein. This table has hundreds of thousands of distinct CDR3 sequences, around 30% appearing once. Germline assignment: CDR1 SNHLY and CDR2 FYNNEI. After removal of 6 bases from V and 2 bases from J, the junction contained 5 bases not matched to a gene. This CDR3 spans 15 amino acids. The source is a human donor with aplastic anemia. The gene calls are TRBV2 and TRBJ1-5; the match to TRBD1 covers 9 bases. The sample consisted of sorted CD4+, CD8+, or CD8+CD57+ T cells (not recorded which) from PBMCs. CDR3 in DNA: TGTGCCAGCAGGATAACAGGGGGCGGCAATCAGCCCCAGCATTCA. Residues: CASRITGGGNQPQHS.